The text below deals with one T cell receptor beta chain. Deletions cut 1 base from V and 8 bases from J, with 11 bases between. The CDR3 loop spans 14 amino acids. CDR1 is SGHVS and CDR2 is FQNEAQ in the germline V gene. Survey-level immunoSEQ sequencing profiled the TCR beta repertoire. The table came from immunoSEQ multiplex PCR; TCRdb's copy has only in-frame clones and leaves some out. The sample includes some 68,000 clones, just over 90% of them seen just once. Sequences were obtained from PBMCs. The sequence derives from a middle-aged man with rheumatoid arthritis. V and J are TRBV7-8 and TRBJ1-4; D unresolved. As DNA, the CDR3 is TGTGCCAGCAGCTTAGATAGGGTGGGAGAAAAACTGTTTTTT. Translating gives CASSLDRVGEKLFF.